The 25 T cell receptor beta chains below all came from one sample that was sequenced in a study of T cell responses to AZD1222 COVID-19 vaccine. Using immunoSEQ multiplex PCR, the repertoire was profiled, and TCRdb retains in-frame clones only, with some absent. This sample has 100,000 to 150,000 clones, with around nine tenths found just once. Specimen: peripheral blood, collected on day 0 of AZD1222 vaccination. These receptors were taken from an adult in good health.

The chain carries TRBV28 and TRBJ2-1; 12 nucleotides match TRBD2. V lost 7 bases and J lost 1; bases outside the gene matches: 8. This CDR3 spans 17 amino acids. Germline lookup yields CDR1 MDHEN and CDR2 SYDVKM. For the CDR3, the DNA is TGTGCCAGCAAAGGGCTAGCGGGGGGGAAGTCCTACAATGAGCAGTTCTTC. Translation: CASKGLAGGKSYNEQFF.

Comments on this clone: Other DNA sequences within the sample encode an identical CDR3. This sequence joins TRBV5-1 and TRBJ1-2; D remains unclear. Germline V lookup: CDR1 SGHRS, CDR2 YFSETQ. This CDR3 is 14 amino acids long. Deletions cut 1 base from V and 0 bases from J, with 7 bases between. CDR3 in DNA: TGCGCCAGCAGCTTGCTAGATGCTAACTATGGCTACACCTTC. It translates to CASSLLDANYGYTF.

The chain joins TRBV6-5 to TRBJ1-2; TRBD1 might be the D (5 bases). Trimming took off 6 bases at V and 6 bases at J, with 14 bases between the two ends. CDR3 length: 13 amino acids. Germline lookup yields CDR1 MNHEY and CDR2 SVGAGI. DNA for the CDR3: TGTGCCAGCAGCCATAGGGGAGCTGATGGCTACACCTTC. This translates into CASSHRGADGYTF.

This clone was recorded only once. V and J are TRBV5-1 and TRBJ2-3; perhaps TRBD2 as D (6 bases). V lost 4 bases, J lost 3 bases, and 12 bases lay in between. CDR1 is SGHRS, CDR2 YFSETQ, per germline. The CDR3 totals 14 residues. CDR3 amino acids: CASSPGGRTDTQYF. Here the CDR3 DNA reads TGCGCCAGCAGCCCCGGAGGGAGGACAGATACGCAGTATTTT.

Only a few counts were recorded for this clone. The rearrangement links TRBV5-5 to TRBJ2-1, with 11 bases identical to TRBD2. Germline V gene lookup returns CDR1 SGHKS and CDR2 YYEKEE (reference sequence). The V and J ends lost 5 bases and 2 bases, in that order; junction bases with no gene match: 6. The CDR3 extends over 16 amino acids. CDR3 sequence reads: CASRFSGGATYNEQFF. In nucleotides, the CDR3 is TGTGCCAGCAGATTTAGCGGGGGGGCCACCTACAATGAGCAGTTCTTC.

The V and J genes are TRBV7-9 and TRBJ2-4, with D possibly matching TRBD2 (6 bases). Germline V gene data show CDR1 as SEHNR and CDR2 as FQNEAQ (reference sequence). CDR3 size: 17 residues. V shed 3 bases and J shed 8 bases, with 23 bases lying between them. The CDR3 DNA is TGTGCCAGCAGCTTCCCCGGAGACTCGCGCGGGGTGGACATTCAGTACTTC. This gives the protein CASSFPGDSRGVDIQYF.

This chain links TRBV4-2 with TRBJ2-3, with no clear D. Between the trimmed V and J ends, which lost 5 bases and 0 bases, there was a span of 6 bases. Germline V gene lookup returns CDR1 LGHNA and CDR2 YNFKEQ. The CDR3 contains 13 residues. The CDR3 DNA is TGTGCCAGCAGCACCCCAAGCACAGATACGCAGTATTTT. This sequence encodes CASSTPSTDTQYF.

The J gene is TRBJ2-1, the V gene TRBV7-2; unclear D gene. Per the germline V gene, CDR1 is SGHTA and CDR2 is FQGNSA. The CDR3 length is 15 residues. Trimming cost V 2 bases and J 4 bases, with 12 bases left between them. This chain's CDR3 is CASSLQSQEYNEQFF. CDR3 coding DNA: TGTGCCAGCAGCTTACAGTCCCAGGAGTACAATGAGCAGTTCTTC.

This chain joins TRBV18 and TRBJ1-2; possibly TRBD1 for D (5 bases). CDR1 is KGHSH, CDR2 LQKENI, per germline. This CDR3 spans 13 amino acids. The V end was cut by 8 bases, the J end by 6 bases, with 16 bases between. The CDR3 is CASGFGAGDGYTF. The CDR3 DNA follows: TGTGCCAGCGGTTTCGGGGCTGGGGATGGCTACACCTTC.

The J gene is TRBJ2-3, the V gene TRBV12-5, with 8 bases that match TRBD1. The germline gives CDR1 LGHNT, CDR2 FRNRAP. The CDR3 spans 16 residues. V trimming: 2 bases; J trimming: 0 bases; junction bases outside the gene matches: 4. The CDR3 DNA sequence: TGTGCTAGTGGTTTGTGGCAGGGGGCTAGCACAGATACGCAGTATTTT. Translating gives CASGLWQGASTDTQYF.

The J gene is TRBJ2-2, the V gene TRBV6-4, with D possibly TRBD2 on 6 matching bases. The V and J ends lost 6 bases and 5 bases respectively, with 16 bases between them. Germline V CDR1 and CDR2: MRHNA, SNTAGT. There are 15 residues in the CDR3. CDR3 amino acids: CASRPGGEETGELFF. CDR3 coding DNA: TGTGCCAGCAGACCCGGCGGGGAGGAGACCGGGGAGCTGTTTTTT.

As regards this clone: Within the sample, other DNA sequences also encode this same CDR3. V usage is TRBV2 and J usage is TRBJ2-7; D is uncertain. V lost 2 bases and J 1 base, leaving 3 bases between the germline ends. The germline gives CDR1 SNHLY, CDR2 FYNNEI. This CDR3 spans 12 amino acids. Here the CDR3 reads CASSESSYEQYF. The CDR3 coding sequence is TGTGCCAGCAGTGAATCTTCCTACGAGCAGTACTTC.

The chain couples TRBV3-1 (or the pseudogene TRBV3-2) to TRBJ2-7, with D possibly matching TRBD1 (5 bases). Trimming shortened V by 4 bases and J by 6 bases, and 13 bases separated the two germline ends. The CDR3 is 13 amino acids. CDR1 and CDR2 (germline): LGHDT, YNNKEL (reference sequence). For the CDR3, the DNA is TGTGCCAGCAGCCTTAAATCAGGGATCGAGCAGTACTTC. Translation: CASSLKSGIEQYF.

This rearrangement joins TRBV5-1 to TRBJ1-1, with 9 positions matching TRBD1. The CDR3 is made up of 15 amino acids. J gave up 4 bases and V 2 bases, and 6 bases lay outside the gene matches. Germline CDR1 SGHRS, CDR2 YFSETQ. CDR3 sequence reads: CASSFGQGLGTEAFF. Written as DNA, the CDR3 is TGCGCCAGCAGCTTTGGACAGGGGTTAGGCACTGAAGCTTTCTTT.

The chain carries TRBV29-1 and TRBJ2-3; no clear D gene. The germline V gene encodes CDR1 SQVTM and CDR2 ANQGSEA. The CDR3 extends over 14 amino acids. Trimming pared 6 bases from V and 1 base from J, leaving 14 bases between. CDR3 sequence reads: CSVSPYTRTDTQYF. The CDR3 nucleotides are TGCAGCGTCTCTCCATATACCCGCACAGATACGCAGTATTTT.

The V gene is TRBV15, the J gene TRBJ2-1, with 8 positions matching TRBD2. The V gene's germline CDR1 is LNHNV and CDR2 YYDKDF (reference sequence). J lost 7 bases, V lost 0 bases, and 8 bases had no gene match. There are 16 residues in the CDR3. The CDR3 bases are TGTGCCACCAGCAGAGAGGGACTAGACACTTTGAATGAGCAGTTCTTC. Protein: CATSREGLDTLNEQFF.

CDR3 amino acids: CATSRDKGSGSTDTQYF. The CDR3 DNA is TGTGCCACCAGCAGAGATAAAGGTAGCGGTAGCACAGATACGCAGTATTTT. The chain has TRBV15 and TRBJ2-3; possibly TRBD2 for D (6 bases). Germline-derived CDR1 and CDR2 are LNHNV and YYDKDF (reference sequence). The CDR3 is made up of 17 amino acids. With 0 bases removed from V and 0 bases from J, the gap between germline ends came to 13 bases.

This chain joins TRBV5-1 and TRBJ1-3; D is possibly TRBD1 (5 bases). This CDR3 spans 17 amino acids. Trimming pared 0 bases from V and 2 bases from J, leaving 15 bases between. Germline V gene sequence: CDR1 SGHRS, CDR2 YFSETQ. DNA of the CDR3: TGCGCCAGCAGCTTGGCCGGGGGGATTGGGACTGGAAACACCATATATTTT. Translating it yields CASSLAGGIGTGNTIYF.

The chain joins TRBV7-8 to TRBJ1-6; TRBD1 might be the D (5 bases). Germline V gives CDR1 SGHVS, CDR2 FQNEAQ. Trimming took 5 bases from V and 11 from J, leaving 19 bases between them. This CDR3 is built from 15 residues. For the CDR3, the DNA is TGTGCCAGCAGCGATAGAGGACATCGCACCCCACCCCTCCACTTT. This sequence encodes CASSDRGHRTPPLHF.

The chain is built from TRBV13 and TRBJ1-2, with D possibly matching TRBD1 (6 bases). V dropped 3 bases and J dropped 3 bases, with 20 bases sitting between them. The CDR3 contains 17 residues. CDR1 and CDR2 from the germline V gene are PRHDT and FYEKMQ (reference sequence). The CDR3 loop reads CASSLRTDTLGDYGYTF. The CDR3, as DNA: TGTGCCAGCAGCTTGAGGACAGACACGTTGGGGGACTATGGCTACACCTTC.

The chain links TRBV5-1 to TRBJ1-3; TRBD1 matches 7 bases. Trimming cost V 3 bases and J 3 bases; bases outside gene matches: 9. This CDR3 has 16 residues. Looked up from germline, CDR1 is SGHRS and CDR2 is YFSETQ. CDR3 loop: CASSYNTGTDGNTIYF. CDR3 in DNA: TGCGCCAGCAGCTACAACACCGGGACAGATGGAAACACCATATATTTT.

This clone was seen a handful of times. This chain joins TRBV5-1 and TRBJ2-1; 7 nucleotides align to TRBD1. Germline loops: CDR1 SGHRS, CDR2 YFSETQ. V trimming: 8 bases; J trimming: 9 bases; junction bases outside the gene matches: 14. The CDR3 runs 14 residues. CDR3 coding DNA: TGCGCCAGTACAGGGGACCCCAGGGACAGTGAGCAGTTCTTC. It is translated as CASTGDPRDSEQFF.

This chain joins TRBV7-2 and TRBJ2-5, with 9 bases identical to TRBD1. V gave up 3 bases and J gave up 2 bases; unmatched junction bases: 4. The CDR3 covers 15 residues. From germline, CDR1 is SGHTA and CDR2 FQGNSA. CDR3 amino acids: CASSFGQGFQETQYF. As DNA, the CDR3 is TGTGCCAGCAGCTTTGGACAGGGGTTTCAAGAGACCCAGTACTTC.

The genes are TRBV6-5 and TRBJ1-1, with TRBD1 as a possible D gene (5 bases). Germline CDR1 MNHEY, CDR2 SVGAGI. V shed 5 bases and J shed 1 base, with 14 bases lying between them. The CDR3 loop spans 15 amino acids. The CDR3 protein is CASSPPGTANTEAFF. DNA for the CDR3: TGTGCCAGCAGTCCCCCCGGGACGGCGAACACTGAAGCTTTCTTT.

The chain combines TRBV12-3 or TRBV12-4 with TRBJ1-1, with D unresolved. CDR3 length equals 12 residues. Trimming cost V 7 bases and J 4 bases, with 10 bases left between them. CDR3 residues: CASTLDLTEAFF. CDR3 DNA sequence: TGTGCCAGCACCTTAGACCTCACTGAAGCTTTCTTT.